This TCR beta chain was recorded in a study of shared clonotypes between healthy human individuals. Naive CD8 cells were CD45RO-negative, positively selected for CCR7, excluding terminally differentiated effector memory CD45RA+ cells. All donors were healthy HIV-negative adults lacking recent acute infections or vaccinations. TCRdb's table, derived via immunoSEQ multiplex PCR, lists solely in-frame clones and lacks some. The profile shows roughly 1,800,000 clones, 85% to 95% of them singletons. Per germline, CDR1 MNHNS and CDR2 SASEGT. The J segment lost 7 bases and the V segment lost 8 bases, leaving 15 bases of the junction unmatched. The CDR3 runs to 15 residues.

The receptor comes from a man between 18 and 35 years old in good health. V is TRBV6-1 and J is TRBJ2-5; 8 nucleotides agree with TRBD2. Source material: naive CD8+ T cells sorted from blood. CDR3 protein: CASGRLSGDRGTQYF. CDR3 in DNA: TGTGCCAGCGGACGCCTTAGCGGGGACCGGGGGACCCAGTACTTC.